These 9 T cell receptor beta chains share one sample of origin, sequenced in a study of spatial heterogeneity in lung cancer. Time point noted: blood at routine non-recurrence follow-up after resection. Each CDR3 protein is one row after TCRdb ran MiXCR on the 5' RACE reads. The table has about 87,000 distinct CDR3 sequences, roughly 19% seen once. The source material was PBMCs, sampled at follow-up. Receptor source: a male donor with early-stage non-small cell lung cancer.

V usage is TRBV12-3 or TRBV12-4 and J usage is TRBJ2-5, with D possibly called TRBD1 or TRBD2 (6 bases each). Trimming took 6 bases from V and 2 from J, leaving 19 bases between them. This CDR3 has 16 amino acids. CDR3 bases: TGTGCCAGCAGGACACAGGGTGGCGGGGCTCAAGAGACCCAGTACTTC. Its protein is CASRTQGGGAQETQYF.

This clonotype was seen only once. The CDR3 DNA sequence: TGTGCCAGCAGGGCCTACGGGGAGCTGTTTTTT. This codes for CASRAYGELFF. The chain links TRBV7-9 to TRBJ2-2, with D unclear. The CDR3 runs 11 residues. CDR1 is SEHNR, CDR2 FQNEAQ, per germline (reference sequence). Trimming took off 6 bases at V and 7 bases at J, with 6 bases between the two ends.

The V gene is TRBV4-2, the J gene TRBJ2-3; 8 bases are a match to TRBD2. This CDR3 spans 17 amino acids. Germline loops: CDR1 LGHNA, CDR2 YNFKEQ. J was trimmed by 2 bases and V by 5 bases; bases with no gene match: 12. CDR3 sequence (DNA): TGTGCCAGCAGCAAGAGTCGTACTAGCGGACTCACAGATACGCAGTATTTT. It translates to CASSKSRTSGLTDTQYF.

This clonotype was recorded a few times. This chain uses TRBV19 with TRBJ2-3; D may be TRBD2 (6 bases). Germline CDR1 LNHDA, CDR2 SQIVND (reference sequence). The V end lost 5 bases, the J end lost 4 bases, and 13 bases lay between the germline ends. This CDR3 contains 14 residues. CDR3 in DNA: TGTGCCAGTAGTGCAGGGATAGCGGCAGATACGCAGTATTTT. Its translation is CASSAGIAADTQYF.

This clonotype was counted a few times. This chain uses TRBV6-6 with TRBJ1-6; D perhaps matches TRBD1 (5 bases). This CDR3 contains 17 residues. The V and J ends lost 6 bases and 0 bases respectively, with 15 bases between them. From germline, CDR1 is MNHNY and CDR2 SVGAGI (reference sequence). The CDR3: CASRTGTGSSYNSPLHF. CDR3 bases: TGTGCCAGCAGAACCGGGACGGGCAGCTCCTATAATTCACCCCTCCACTTT.

This clonotype was observed a few times. The V call is TRBV6-6, the J call TRBJ1-5; perhaps TRBD1 as D (5 bases). The V gene's germline CDR1 is MNHNY and CDR2 SVGAGI (reference sequence). The CDR3 runs to 13 residues. Trimming shortened V by 2 bases and J by 7 bases, and 9 bases separated the two germline ends. The CDR3 sequence is CASSYGAVQPQHF. The CDR3 DNA follows: TGTGCCAGCAGTTACGGGGCGGTGCAGCCCCAGCATTTT.

The table lists this clonotype with a few counts. This CDR3 reads CASSVGLLRNTEAFF. The CDR3 region has the DNA TGTGCCAGCAGTGTAGGGTTGTTGAGGAACACTGAAGCTTTCTTT. This chain connects TRBV2 to TRBJ1-1; D uncertain. V was clipped by 4 bases and J by 1 base, with 13 bases between them. The germline V gene has CDR1 SNHLY and CDR2 FYNNEI. The CDR3 length is 15 residues.

Here the CDR3 DNA reads TGTGCCAGCAGCGCCCTCCGTAGCGGGGTCTCCGGGGAGCTGTTTTTT. Its translation is CASSALRSGVSGELFF. The V gene is TRBV3-1, the J gene TRBJ2-2; the match to TRBD2 covers 8 bases. The CDR3 contains 16 residues. The J segment lost 6 bases and the V segment lost 5 bases, leaving 11 bases of the junction unmatched. Germline V gene lookup returns CDR1 LGHDT and CDR2 YNNKEL (reference sequence). The variable domain in full, with the rest retrieved from reference TRBV3-1 and TRBJ2-2, is DTAVSQTPKYLVTQMGNDKSIKCEQNLGHDTMYWYKQDSKKFLKIMFSYNNKELIINETVPNRFSPKSPDKAHLNLHINSLELGDSAVYFCASSALRSGVSGELFFGEGSRLTVL.

This clonotype was detected only a few times. V gene TRBV11-2 combines with J gene TRBJ1-6; no definite D call. The germline V gene has CDR1 SGHAT and CDR2 FQNNGV. The CDR3 is 15 amino acids. Trimming took 0 bases from V and 6 from J, leaving 9 bases between them. CDR3 amino acids: CASSLELAANSPLHF. The CDR3 bases are TGTGCCAGCAGCTTAGAATTGGCAGCTAATTCACCCCTCCACTTT.